The 5 T cell receptor beta chains presented below share a single source sample, sequenced in a study of cytomegalovirus exposure and HLA in healthy donors. 60 Vbeta and 13 Jbeta primers were used in PCR. Clones were read by immunoSEQ multiplex PCR, and TCRdb kept only the in-frame ones, dropping some. The sample carries more than 100,000 clones, 85% to 90% recorded once. The specimen sequenced was PBMCs. These receptors were collected from a woman in her twenties or thirties in good health and CMV-seronegative.

The chain recombines TRBV5-6 with TRBJ2-5; D unclear. The end of the DNA is better explained by TRBJ2-7, so the J call may be wrong. The CDR3 spans 12 residues. From germline, CDR1 is SGHDT and CDR2 YYEEEE. This CDR3 reads CASSLGSPEQYF. The CDR3 DNA follows: TGTGCCAGCAGCTTGGGTAGCCCCGAGCAGTACTTC.

V usage is TRBV4-1 and J usage is TRBJ1-5; D is unresolved. Germline CDR1 MGHRA, CDR2 YSYEKL. The V end lost 4 bases, the J end lost 0 bases, and 19 bases lay between the germline ends. The CDR3 is 18 residues long. CDR3: CASSPWFSTPYSNQPQHF. CDR3 sequence (DNA): TGCGCCAGCAGCCCTTGGTTTTCGACACCGTATAGCAATCAGCCCCAGCATTTT.

Only one count was recorded for this clone. V and J are TRBV5-1 and TRBJ1-1, with 7 positions matching TRBD1. The V and J ends lost 4 bases and 11 bases, in that order; junction bases with no gene match: 11. This CDR3 has 13 amino acids. CDR1 and CDR2 (germline): SGHRS, YFSETQ. The CDR3 nucleotides read TGCGCCAGCAGCCCAACGACAAGGGGGCTTGCTTTCTTT. Translation: CASSPTTRGLAFF.

This clone has just one count. V is TRBV5-6 and J is TRBJ1-2; possibly TRBD1 for D (5 bases). CDR1 and CDR2 (germline): SGHDT, YYEEEE. V gave up 3 bases and J gave up 9 bases, with 21 bases separating them. This CDR3 contains 15 residues. The CDR3 DNA follows: TGTGCCAGCAGCTCCTCGCCTGGGCAGGGATTAAGCTACACCTTC. Amino acid sequence: CASSSSPGQGLSYTF.

The J gene is TRBJ2-3, the V gene TRBV9; TRBD2 might be the D (6 bases). The CDR3 length is 15 residues. The germline V and J ends were trimmed by 0 bases and 3 bases, with 11 bases remaining between them. Germline CDR1 SGDLS, CDR2 YYNGEE. CDR3 loop: CASSVVTGETDTQYF. CDR3 DNA: TGTGCCAGCAGCGTAGTGACGGGAGAGACAGATACGCAGTATTTT. The variable domain in full, with the rest retrieved from reference TRBV9 and TRBJ2-3, is DSGVTQTPKHLITATGQRVTLRCSPRSGDLSVYWYQQSLDQGLQFLIQYYNGEERAKGNILERFSAQQFPDLHSELNLSSLELGDSALYFCASSVVTGETDTQYFGPGTRLTVL.